This TCR beta chain was sequenced in a study of CD8+ T cells in alopecia areata. Trimming removed 6 bases from V and 1 base from J, with 6 bases in between. The CDR3 is 12 amino acids. The V gene's germline CDR1 is MGHRA and CDR2 YSYEKL. Specified treatment: oral pan-JAK inhibitor, 5-10 mg twice daily. It was cDNA, reverse transcribed from extracted RNA, that served as the sequencing template. TCRdb's copy holds only in-frame clones and misses some; the assay was immunoSEQ multiplex PCR. The sample carries about 180,000 clones, about 53% recorded once. The V and J genes are TRBV4-1 and TRBJ1-1, with D hard to call. The sequence came from a human donor with alopecia areata. This specimen was CD8+ T cells sorted from blood, taken at week 24, from a patient treated with tofacitinib. The CDR3 DNA follows: TGCGCCAGCAGTGAGGAGAACACTGAAGCTTTCTTT. Residues: CASSEENTEAFF.